Listed here are 4 T cell receptor beta chains from one sample, sequenced in a study of early T cells in non-severe SARS-CoV-2 infection. TCRdb used MiXCR to reprocess the 5' RACE reads, holding one entry per CDR3 protein. The sample lists over 30,000 distinct CDR3 sequences; roughly 5.2% were seen once. The sequencing input was whole blood. The receptor source for this set is an adult who was a healthcare worker with PCR-confirmed SARS-CoV-2 infection or an uninfected control (not recorded which).

This clonotype was detected many times. The chain is built from TRBV20-1 and TRBJ2-1, with 9 bases fitting TRBD2. Germline CDR1 is DFQATT and CDR2 is SNEGSKA (reference sequence). V trimming: 0 bases; J trimming: 1 base; junction bases outside the gene matches: 1. The CDR3 consists of 15 residues. The CDR3: CSARDSGGSYNEQFF. CDR3 DNA sequence: TGCAGTGCTAGAGACAGCGGGGGGTCCTACAATGAGCAGTTCTTC.

As concerns this clonotype: Compared with germline, one end of the junction differs, possibly owing to a read error. The chain recombines TRBV5-1 with TRBJ2-1; no clear D. CDR3 length: 15 amino acids. From germline, CDR1 is SGHRS and CDR2 YFSETQ. The CDR3 DNA reads as TGCACCAGCAGCTTGTTGGGTGATTCCTACAATGAGCAGTTCTTC. Protein sequence: CTSSLLGDSYNEQFF.

This clonotype was observed at least ten times. The rearrangement joins TRBV28 to TRBJ2-4; the D gene is possibly TRBD1 (5 bases). The germline CDR1 and CDR2 sequences are MDHEN and SYDVKM. V lost 3 bases, J lost 3 bases, and 6 bases lay in between. There are 13 residues in the CDR3. Written as DNA, the CDR3 is TGTGCCAGCAGTTTGACAGTCAAAAACATTCAGTACTTC. This gives the protein CASSLTVKNIQYF.

This clonotype occurred a few times. The CDR3 DNA is TGTGCCAGCAGCTTAGCGCCAGGGGCCCCCTCTGGAAACACCATATATTTT. It yields the protein CASSLAPGAPSGNTIYF. The rearrangement joins TRBV7-6 to TRBJ1-3; possible D gene TRBD1, 6 bases. Between the trimmed V and J ends, which lost 0 bases and 0 bases, there was a span of 12 bases. This CDR3 has 17 amino acids. Germline V lookup: CDR1 SGHVS, CDR2 FNYEAQ.